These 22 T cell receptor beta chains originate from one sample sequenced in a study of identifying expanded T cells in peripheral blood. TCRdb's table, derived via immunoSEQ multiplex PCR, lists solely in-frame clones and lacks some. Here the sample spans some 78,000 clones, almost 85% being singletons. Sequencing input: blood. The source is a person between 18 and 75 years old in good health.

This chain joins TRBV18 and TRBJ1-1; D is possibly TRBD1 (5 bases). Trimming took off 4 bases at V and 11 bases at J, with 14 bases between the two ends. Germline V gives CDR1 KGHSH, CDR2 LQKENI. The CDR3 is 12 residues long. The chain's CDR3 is CASSLGQEFAFF. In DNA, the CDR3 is TGTGCCAGCTCACTAGGACAAGAGTTTGCTTTCTTT.

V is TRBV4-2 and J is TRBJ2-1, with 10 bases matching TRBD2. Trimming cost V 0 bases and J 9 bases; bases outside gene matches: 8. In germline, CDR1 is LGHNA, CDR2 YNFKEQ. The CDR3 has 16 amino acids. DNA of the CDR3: TGTGCCAGCAGCCAAGAGTCAGCGGGAGGGCCCAGTGAGCAGTTCTTC. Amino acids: CASSQESAGGPSEQFF.

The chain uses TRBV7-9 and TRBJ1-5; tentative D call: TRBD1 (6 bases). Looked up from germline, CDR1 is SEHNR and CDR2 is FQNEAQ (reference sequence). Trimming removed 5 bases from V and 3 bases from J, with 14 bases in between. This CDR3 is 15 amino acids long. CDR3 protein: CASSRGGADNQPQHF. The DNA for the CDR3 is TGTGCCAGCAGCCGGGGGGGGGCTGACAATCAGCCCCAGCATTTT. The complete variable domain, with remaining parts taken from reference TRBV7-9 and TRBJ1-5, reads DTGVSQNPRHKITKRGQNVTFRCDPISEHNRLYWYRQTLGQGPEFLTYFQNEAQLEKSRLLSDRFSAERPKGSFSTLEIQRTEQGDSAMYLCASSRGGADNQPQHFGDGTRLSIL.

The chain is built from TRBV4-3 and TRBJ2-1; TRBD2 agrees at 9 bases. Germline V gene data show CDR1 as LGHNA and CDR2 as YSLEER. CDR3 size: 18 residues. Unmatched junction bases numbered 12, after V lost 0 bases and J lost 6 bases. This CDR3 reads CASSQDGLAGTLLNEQFF. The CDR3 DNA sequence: TGCGCCAGCAGCCAAGATGGCCTAGCGGGAACCTTACTCAATGAGCAGTTCTTC.

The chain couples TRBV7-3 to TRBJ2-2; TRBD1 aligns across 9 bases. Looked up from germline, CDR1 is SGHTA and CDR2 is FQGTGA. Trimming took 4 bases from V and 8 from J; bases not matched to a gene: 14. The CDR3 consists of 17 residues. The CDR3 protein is CASSYGTGPNRGGELFF. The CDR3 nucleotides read TGTGCCAGCAGCTACGGGACAGGGCCCAACAGGGGTGGGGAGCTGTTTTTT. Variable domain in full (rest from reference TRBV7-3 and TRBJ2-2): GAGVSQTPSNKVTEKGKYVELRCDPISGHTALYWYRQSLGQGPEFLIYFQGTGAADDSGLPNDRFFAVRPEGSVSTLKIQRTERGDSAVYLCASSYGTGPNRGGELFFGEGSRLTVL.

CDR3 bases: TGTGCCAGCAGTCGCGACAGGTCCTACGAGCAGTACTTC. This sequence encodes CASSRDRSYEQYF. The chain employs TRBV6-5 and TRBJ2-7; the D gene is possibly TRBD1 (6 bases). The CDR3 covers 13 residues. V was clipped by 5 bases and J by 1 base, with 9 bases between them. CDR1 and CDR2 from the germline V gene are MNHEY and SVGAGI.

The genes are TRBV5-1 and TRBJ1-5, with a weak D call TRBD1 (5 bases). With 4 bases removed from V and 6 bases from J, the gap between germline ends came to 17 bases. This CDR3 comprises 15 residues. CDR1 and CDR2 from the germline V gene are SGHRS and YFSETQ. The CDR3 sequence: CASSLDNFSGQPQHF. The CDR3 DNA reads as TGCGCCAGCAGCCTGGACAATTTTAGCGGTCAGCCCCAGCATTTT.

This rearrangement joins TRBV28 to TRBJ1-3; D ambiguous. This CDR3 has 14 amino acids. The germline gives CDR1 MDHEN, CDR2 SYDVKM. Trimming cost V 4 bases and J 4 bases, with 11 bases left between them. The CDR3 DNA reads TGTGCCAGCAGTTCCCACATCTACGGAAACACCATATATTTT. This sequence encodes CASSSHIYGNTIYF.

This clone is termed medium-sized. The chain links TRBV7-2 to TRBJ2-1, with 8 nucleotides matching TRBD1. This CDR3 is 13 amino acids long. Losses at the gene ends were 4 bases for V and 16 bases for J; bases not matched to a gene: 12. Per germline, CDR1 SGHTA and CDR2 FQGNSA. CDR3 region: CASSSPQQGEYFF. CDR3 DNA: TGTGCCAGCAGCTCTCCGCAACAGGGGGAGTATTTCTTC.

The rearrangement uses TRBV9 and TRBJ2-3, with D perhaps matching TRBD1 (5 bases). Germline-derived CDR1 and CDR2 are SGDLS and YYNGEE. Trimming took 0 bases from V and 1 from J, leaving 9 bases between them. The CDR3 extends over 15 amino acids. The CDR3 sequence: CASSVEGAGTDTQYF. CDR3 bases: TGTGCCAGCAGCGTAGAAGGGGCGGGCACAGATACGCAGTATTTT. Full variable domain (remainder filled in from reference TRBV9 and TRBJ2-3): DSGVTQTPKHLITATGQRVTLRCSPRSGDLSVYWYQQSLDQGLQFLIQYYNGEERAKGNILERFSAQQFPDLHSELNLSSLELGDSALYFCASSVEGAGTDTQYFGPGTRLTVL.

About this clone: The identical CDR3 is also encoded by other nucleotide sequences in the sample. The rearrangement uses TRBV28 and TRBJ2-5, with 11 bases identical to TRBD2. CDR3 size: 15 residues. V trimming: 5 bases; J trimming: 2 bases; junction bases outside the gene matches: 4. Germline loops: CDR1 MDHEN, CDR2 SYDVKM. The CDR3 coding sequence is TGTGCCAGCAGTCCCGGGACTAGCGGACAAGAGACCCAGTACTTC. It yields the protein CASSPGTSGQETQYF.

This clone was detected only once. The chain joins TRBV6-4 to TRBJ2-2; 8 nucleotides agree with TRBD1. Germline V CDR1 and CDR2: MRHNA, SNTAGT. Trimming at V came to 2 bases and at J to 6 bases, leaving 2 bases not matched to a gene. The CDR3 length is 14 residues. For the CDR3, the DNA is TGTGCCAGCAGTGACCAGGGGGCGGCCGGGGAGCTGTTTTTT. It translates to CASSDQGAAGELFF.

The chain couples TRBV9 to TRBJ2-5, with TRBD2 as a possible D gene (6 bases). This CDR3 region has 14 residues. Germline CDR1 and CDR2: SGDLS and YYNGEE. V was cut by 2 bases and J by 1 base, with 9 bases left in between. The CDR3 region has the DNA TGTGCCAGCAGCGTTGGGGGGACCCAAGAGACCCAGTACTTC. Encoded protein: CASSVGGTQETQYF.

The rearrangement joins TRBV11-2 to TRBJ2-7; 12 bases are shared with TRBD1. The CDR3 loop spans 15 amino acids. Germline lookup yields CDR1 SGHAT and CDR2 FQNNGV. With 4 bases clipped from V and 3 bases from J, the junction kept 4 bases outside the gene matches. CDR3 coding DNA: TGTGCCAGCAGCTACGGGACAGGGGGCATCTACGAGCAGTACTTC. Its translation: CASSYGTGGIYEQYF.

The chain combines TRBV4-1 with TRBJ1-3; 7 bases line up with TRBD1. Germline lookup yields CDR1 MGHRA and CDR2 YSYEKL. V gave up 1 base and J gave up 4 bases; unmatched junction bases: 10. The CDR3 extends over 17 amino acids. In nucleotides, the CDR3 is TGCGCCAGCAGCCAAGGGCGACAGGGTAATAGGGGAAACACCATATATTTT. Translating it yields CASSQGRQGNRGNTIYF.

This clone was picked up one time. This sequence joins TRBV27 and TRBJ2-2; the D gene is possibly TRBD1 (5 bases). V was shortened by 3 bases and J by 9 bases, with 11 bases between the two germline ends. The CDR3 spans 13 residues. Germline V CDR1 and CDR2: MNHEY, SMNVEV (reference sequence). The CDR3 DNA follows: TGTGCCAGCAGTTTCCAACGGACACGGGAGCTGTTTTTT. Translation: CASSFQRTRELFF.

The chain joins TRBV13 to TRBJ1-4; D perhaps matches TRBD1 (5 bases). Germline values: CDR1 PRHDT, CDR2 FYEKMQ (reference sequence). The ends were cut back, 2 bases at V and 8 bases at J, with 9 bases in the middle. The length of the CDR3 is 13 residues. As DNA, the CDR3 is TGTGCCAGCAGCTTAAGATACAGGGAAAAACTGTTTTTT. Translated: CASSLRYREKLFF.

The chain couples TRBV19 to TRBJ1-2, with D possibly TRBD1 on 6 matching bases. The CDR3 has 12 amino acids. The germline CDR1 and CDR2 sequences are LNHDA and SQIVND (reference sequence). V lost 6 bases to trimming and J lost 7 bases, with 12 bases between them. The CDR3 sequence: CASSRGSFGYTF. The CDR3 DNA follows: TGTGCCAGTAGCAGGGGTTCTTTTGGCTACACCTTC.

The CDR3: CASSGLGNMNTEAFF. Written as DNA, the CDR3 is TGTGCCAGCAGTGGGCTCGGTAACATGAACACTGAAGCTTTCTTT. V usage is TRBV28 and J usage is TRBJ1-1; D uncertain. This CDR3 is 15 amino acids long. CDR1 and CDR2 from the germline V gene are MDHEN and SYDVKM. Trimming cost V 5 bases and J 0 bases, with 13 bases left between them.

Here the CDR3 reads CASSSGTGVEKLFF. In DNA, the CDR3 is TGTGCCAGCAGTTCCGGGACAGGGGTTGAAAAACTGTTTTTT. The V call is TRBV28, the J call TRBJ1-4; TRBD1 matches 10 bases. V shed 4 bases, J shed 7 bases, and the junction held 3 bases outside the gene matches. Germline CDR1 MDHEN, CDR2 SYDVKM. The CDR3 is 14 residues long.

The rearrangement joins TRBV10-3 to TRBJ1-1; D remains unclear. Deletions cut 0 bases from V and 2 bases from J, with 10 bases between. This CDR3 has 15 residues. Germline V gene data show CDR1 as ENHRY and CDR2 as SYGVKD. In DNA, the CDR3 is TGTGCCATCAGTGAGTCGAACAGCGCCAACACTGAAGCTTTCTTT. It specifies CAISESNSANTEAFF.

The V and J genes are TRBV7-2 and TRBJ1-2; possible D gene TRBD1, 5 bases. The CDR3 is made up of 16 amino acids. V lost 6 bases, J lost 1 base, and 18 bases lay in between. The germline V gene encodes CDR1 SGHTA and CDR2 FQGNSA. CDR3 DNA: TGTGCCAGCAGTCCAAGCGGGGCGGCGGTTAACTATGGCTACACCTTC. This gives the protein CASSPSGAAVNYGYTF.